This is a list of T cell receptor beta chains from one sample in a study of T cells in Graves' hyperthyroidism and ophthalmopathy. In TCRdb, the multiplex PCR reads were re-called with MiXCR into one record per CDR3 protein. Here the sample spans about 640,000 distinct CDR3 sequences, less than 25% being singletons. The sample comprised blood. All receptors derive from a man younger than 45 with Graves' ophthalmopathy. Each CDR3 is given with its conserved first and last residue. A D gene is named only where the DNA matches it firmly. Where a row states a size, it is once, few, many or the class of an expanded clone; other rows omit it.

D	V	size	J	CDR3	DNA
NA	TRBV7-8	NA	TRBJ2-6	CASSLERDSGANVLTF	TGTGCCAGCAGCTTAGAAAGGGACTCTGGGGCCAACGTCCTGACTTTC
TRBD2	TRBV4-2	NA	TRBJ2-1	CASSQVVASGTQMNEQFF	TGTGCCAGCAGCCAAGTTGTCGCTAGCGGGACACAGATGAATGAGCAGTTCTTC
TRBD2	TRBV7-8	few	TRBJ2-5	CASELAGGQQETQYF	TGTGCCAGCGAACTAGCGGGAGGTCAGCAAGAGACCCAGTACTTC
TRBD2	TRBV20-1	many	TRBJ2-1	CSARFTGTSVNEQFF	TGCAGTGCTAGGTTCACCGGGACTAGCGTCAATGAGCAGTTCTTC
TRBD1	TRBV28	many	TRBJ1-2	CATRGTGPEGYTF	TGTGCCACTAGAGGGACAGGGCCAGAAGGCTACACCTTC
NA	TRBV20-1	NA	TRBJ1-4	CSARVQLGEKLFF	TGCAGTGCTAGGGTGCAGTTGGGGGAAAAACTGTTTTTT
NA	TRBV14	NA	TRBJ2-3	CASSPTGALEFDTQYF	TGTGCCAGCAGCCCGACAGGCGCTCTAGAGTTTGATACGCAGTATTTT
NA	TRBV28	few	TRBJ1-2	CASSLPDYGYTF	TGTGCCAGCAGTTTACCAGACTATGGCTACACCTTC
NA	TRBV27	few	TRBJ1-2	CASSWGPGSDGYTF	TGTGCCAGCAGTTGGGGGCCAGGGAGCGATGGCTACACCTTC
TRBD2	TRBV5-4	NA	TRBJ2-1	CASSRGLEELNEQFF	TGTGCCAGCAGCCGGGGACTAGAAGAGCTTAATGAGCAGTTCTTC
NA	TRBV28	NA	TRBJ2-7	CASSLSYSYGQYF	TGTGCCAGCAGTTTATCTTACAGCTATGGGCAGTACTTC
NA	TRBV28	NA	TRBJ1-6	CASSLQQLARGDLHF	TGTGCCAGCAGTTTACAACAGCTTGCACGGGGGGACCTCCACTTT
TRBD1	TRBV28	NA	TRBJ2-3	CASGSYRGSTDTQYF	TGTGCCAGCGGGTCCTACAGGGGAAGCACAGATACGCAGTATTTT
NA	TRBV28	NA	TRBJ2-3	CASRPGRPLNTQYF	TGTGCCAGCAGACCGGGCCGTCCTCTCAATACGCAGTATTTT
NA	TRBV20-1	once	TRBJ1-6	CSARDFGQGHNSPLHF	TGCAGTGCTAGAGATTTCGGCCAGGGACACAATTCACCCCTCCACTTT
NA	TRBV4-1	NA	TRBJ2-7	CASSQEGVGYEQYF	TGCGCCAGCAGCCAAGAAGGGGTGGGTTACGAGCAGTACTTC
TRBD2	TRBV7-2	NA	TRBJ2-4	CASSSRTSGRNIQYF	TGTGCCAGCAGCTCTCGGACTAGCGGGAGGAACATTCAGTACTTC
NA	TRBV5-1	NA	TRBJ1-2	CASSLAGPTLFYGYTF	TGCGCCAGCAGCTTGGCTGGGCCAACCCTCTTCTATGGCTACACCTTC
NA	TRBV12-3/TRBV12-4	many	TRBJ1-5	CASSSADSNQPQHF	TGTGCCAGCAGTTCCGCTGACAGTAATCAGCCCCAGCATTTT
NA	TRBV7-6	NA	TRBJ2-2	CASEANTGELFF	TGTGCCAGCGAGGCGAACACCGGGGAGCTGTTTTTT
TRBD1	TRBV27	NA	TRBJ2-1	CASRHPAGQGNYEQFF	TGTGCCAGCAGGCACCCCGCGGGACAGGGGAATTATGAGCAGTTCTTC
NA	TRBV20-1	NA	TRBJ1-1	CSATPGLSNTEAFF	TGCAGTGCTACTCCGGGACTTTCGAACACTGAAGCTTTCTTT
TRBD1	TRBV5-1	many	TRBJ2-7	CASSPAGTGMYEQYF	TGCGCCAGCAGCCCGGCCGGGACAGGGATGTACGAGCAGTACTTC
NA	TRBV4-1	few	TRBJ1-1	CASSLLRGQNYMNTEAFF	TGCGCCAGCAGCCTGTTAAGGGGTCAGAACTACATGAACACTGAAGCTTTCTTT
NA	TRBV6-2/TRBV6-3	few	TRBJ2-7	CASSYSDEQYF	TGTGCCAGCAGTTACTCGGACGAGCAGTACTTC
NA	TRBV7-2	few	TRBJ2-1	CANSLSSGSYNEQFF	TGTGCCAACAGCTTAAGCAGTGGCTCCTACAATGAGCAGTTCTTC
NA	TRBV4-1	few	TRBJ2-3	CASSQASQGADTQYF	TGCGCCAGCAGCCAAGCCAGCCAAGGGGCAGATACGCAGTATTTT
TRBD1	TRBV18	many	TRBJ1-1	CASSPQGGFTEAFF	TGTGCCAGCTCACCTCAGGGGGGATTCACTGAAGCTTTCTTT
NA	TRBV18	many	TRBJ2-3	CASSPGTKVTDTQYF	TGTGCCAGCTCACCAGGGACAAAGGTCACAGATACGCAGTATTTT
NA	TRBV11-2	NA	TRBJ2-7	CASNPEGGHGYEQYF	TGTGCCAGCAATCCAGAGGGGGGGCACGGGTACGAGCAGTACTTC
TRBD1	TRBV20-1	NA	TRBJ1-4	CSAPRQGSNEKLFF	TGCAGTGCTCCTCGACAGGGTTCTAATGAAAAACTGTTTTTT
TRBD1	TRBV7-8	few	TRBJ1-3	CASSRDRAGNTIYF	TGTGCCAGCAGCCGGGACAGGGCTGGAAACACCATATATTTT
NA	TRBV12-3/TRBV12-4	few	TRBJ2-6	CASLQFSGANVLTF	TGTGCCAGTCTACAGTTTTCTGGGGCCAACGTCCTGACTTTC
NA	TRBV11-2	NA	TRBJ2-7	CVSSLGGESYEQYF	TGTGTCAGCAGCCTCGGGGGCGAGTCCTACGAGCAGTACTTC
NA	TRBV7-9	many	TRBJ2-7	CASGPMDYEQYF	TGTGCCAGCGGTCCCATGGACTACGAGCAGTACTTC
TRBD2	TRBV4-2	NA	TRBJ2-7	CASSRELAGHYEQYF	TGTGCCAGCAGCCGAGAACTAGCGGGACACTACGAGCAGTACTTC
NA	TRBV28	many	TRBJ1-5	CASSLTNNQPQHF	TGTGCCAGCAGTTTGACAAACAATCAGCCCCAGCATTTT
NA	TRBV7-8	NA	TRBJ2-5	CASSPAGGYQETQYF	TGTGCCAGCAGCCCGGCAGGGGGGTACCAAGAGACCCAGTACTTC
NA	TRBV25-1	few	TRBJ1-4	CASSEIGAANEKLFF	TGTGCCAGCAGTGAAATAGGGGCGGCTAATGAAAAACTGTTTTTT
TRBD1	TRBV28	few	TRBJ1-2	CASKAAGGVYGYTF	TGTGCCAGCAAGGCCGCAGGGGGCGTCTATGGCTACACCTTC
NA	TRBV7-9	NA	TRBJ1-4	CASSPPGVEKLFF	TGTGCCAGCAGCCCGCCGGGCGTTGAAAAACTGTTTTTT
NA	TRBV11-3	few	TRBJ2-1	CASSQGLAEQFF	TGTGCCAGCAGTCAAGGTTTGGCTGAGCAGTTCTTC
NA	TRBV4-1	NA	TRBJ2-5	CASSQVMREETQYF	TGCGCCAGCAGCCAAGTTATGAGGGAAGAGACCCAGTACTTC
TRBD1	TRBV15	NA	TRBJ1-5	CATSPTGEVNQPQHF	TGTGCCACCAGCCCCACAGGGGAGGTAAATCAGCCCCAGCATTTT
NA	TRBV6-2/TRBV6-3	few	TRBJ2-3	CASSYSPRSGTDTQYF	TGTGCCAGCAGTTACTCCCCGAGGAGCGGCACAGATACGCAGTATTTT